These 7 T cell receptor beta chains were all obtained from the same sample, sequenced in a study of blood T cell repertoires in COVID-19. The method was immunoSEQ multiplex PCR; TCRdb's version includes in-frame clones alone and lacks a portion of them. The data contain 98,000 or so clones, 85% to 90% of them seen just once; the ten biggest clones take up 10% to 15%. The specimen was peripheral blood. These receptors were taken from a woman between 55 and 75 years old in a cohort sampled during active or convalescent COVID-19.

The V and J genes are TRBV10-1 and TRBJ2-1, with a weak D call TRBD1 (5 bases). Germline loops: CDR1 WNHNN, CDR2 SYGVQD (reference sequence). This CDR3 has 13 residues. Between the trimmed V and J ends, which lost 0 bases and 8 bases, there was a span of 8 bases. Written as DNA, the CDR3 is TGCGCCAGCAGTGAGTCCCAGGGCCATGAGCAGTTCTTC. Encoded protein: CASSESQGHEQFF.

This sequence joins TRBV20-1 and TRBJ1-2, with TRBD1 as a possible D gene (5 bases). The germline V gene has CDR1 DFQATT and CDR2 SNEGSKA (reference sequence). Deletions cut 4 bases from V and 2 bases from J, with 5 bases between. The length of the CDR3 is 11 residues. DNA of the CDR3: TGCAGTGCTACAGGGAACTATGGCTACACCTTC. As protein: CSATGNYGYTF.

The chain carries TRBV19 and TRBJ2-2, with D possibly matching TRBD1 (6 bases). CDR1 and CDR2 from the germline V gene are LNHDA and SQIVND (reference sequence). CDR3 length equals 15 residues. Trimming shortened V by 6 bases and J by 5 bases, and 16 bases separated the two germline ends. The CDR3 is CASRKTGSRTGELFF. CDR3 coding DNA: TGTGCCAGTAGAAAAACAGGGTCAAGGACCGGGGAGCTGTTTTTT.

The CDR3: CASSFGTNYNEQFF. The DNA for the CDR3 is TGTGCCAGCAGCTTTGGGACTAACTACAATGAGCAGTTCTTC. This chain joins TRBV7-2 and TRBJ2-1, with 7 bases matching TRBD2. V lost 3 bases, J lost 3 bases, and 2 bases stayed unmatched. The CDR3 is made up of 14 amino acids. CDR1 and CDR2 (germline): SGHTA, FQGNSA.

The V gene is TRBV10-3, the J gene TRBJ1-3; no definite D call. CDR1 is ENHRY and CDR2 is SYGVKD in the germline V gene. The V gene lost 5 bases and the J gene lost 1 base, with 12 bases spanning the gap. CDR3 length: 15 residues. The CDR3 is CAISPEGRSGNTIYF. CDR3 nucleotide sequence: TGTGCCATCAGTCCGGAGGGCCGTTCTGGAAACACCATATATTTT.

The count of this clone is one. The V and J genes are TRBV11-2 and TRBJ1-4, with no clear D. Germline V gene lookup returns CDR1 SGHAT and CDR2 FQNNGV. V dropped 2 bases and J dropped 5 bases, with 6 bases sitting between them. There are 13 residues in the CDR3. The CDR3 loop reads CASSLTQNEKLFF. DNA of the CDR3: TGTGCCAGCAGCTTAACGCAGAATGAAAAACTGTTTTTT.

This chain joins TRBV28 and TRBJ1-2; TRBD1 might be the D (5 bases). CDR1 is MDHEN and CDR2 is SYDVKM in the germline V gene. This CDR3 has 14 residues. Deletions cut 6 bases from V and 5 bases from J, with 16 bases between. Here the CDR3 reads CASSWGRSPYGYTF. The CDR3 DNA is TGTGCCAGCAGCTGGGGGAGGAGTCCATATGGCTACACCTTC.